This T cell receptor beta chain appears in the sequencing data of a study of cytomegalovirus exposure and HLA in healthy donors. PCR was performed using 60 Vbeta and 13 Jbeta primers. Assay: immunoSEQ multiplex PCR; the TCRdb copy retains only in-frame clones and omits some. The sample includes around 150,000 clones, under 75% of them seen just once. To note about this clone: The target antigen is unknown.

Germline V gene sequence: CDR1 SGDLS, CDR2 YYNGEE. CDR3 length: 15 amino acids. The germline V and J ends were trimmed by 0 bases and 5 bases, with 14 bases remaining between them. Overall study findings and caveats: In a later analysis, CMV-associated beta chains were mostly HLA-associated, it appeared.

The TCR originated in a man in his forties in good health and CMV-seropositive. The chain joins TRBV9 to TRBJ2-5, with TRBD1 as a possible D gene (6 bases). The sample taken for sequencing was PBMCs. The CDR3 DNA follows: TGTGCCAGCAGCGTAGGAGGTCTAGGACAGGAGACCCAGTACTTC. Residues: CASSVGGLGQETQYF.